This entry describes one T cell receptor beta chain. Its antigen is currently unknown. The V gene lost 3 bases and the J gene lost 9 bases, with 9 bases spanning the gap. CDR1 is DFQATT and CDR2 is SNEGSKA in the germline V gene (reference sequence). This CDR3 spans 11 amino acids. The authors extracted RNA and reverse transcribed it into cDNA as the sequencing template. The repertoire was sequenced with immunoSEQ multiplex PCR; TCRdb's copy has only in-frame clones and lacks some. In the table there are about 210,000 clones, around three fifths of which are singletons. The sample belongs to a study of CD8+ T cells in alopecia areata. Study-level findings and limits: Sequenced scalp T cells also include alphabeta T cells resident in normal skin. With one nonresponder, baseline CD8+ expansion's link to response remains uncertain.

The treatment here: oral pan-JAK inhibitor, 5-10 mg twice daily. The study team obtained lesional scalp punch biopsies and peripheral blood from alopecia areata patients. Sorted populations comprised CD4+ and CD8+ T cells obtained from PBMCs. The source of this sequence is a human donor with alopecia areata. The sequencing here drew on CD4+ T cells sorted from blood, taken at week 4, from a patient treated with tofacitinib. The chain employs TRBV20-1 and TRBJ2-1; D is perhaps TRBD2 (5 bases). Here the CDR3 reads CSASRGVEQFF. CDR3 bases: TGCAGTGCTAGCCGGGGAGTTGAGCAGTTCTTC.